A single sample gave rise to the 3 T cell receptor beta chains below, sequenced in a study of T cells in Graves' hyperthyroidism and ophthalmopathy. Using RNA transcripts as the source, TCR beta CDR3 regions were amplified. In the first-round RT-PCR of the TCR CDR3, the HTBI primer set was used. TCRdb recomputed calls from the multiplex PCR reads with MiXCR, one row per CDR3 protein. This table holds fewer than 900,000 distinct CDR3 sequences, over 15% found once. Sequenced sample: blood. These receptors were obtained from a man in his late teens or twenties with Graves' hyperthyroidism.

This chain's CDR3 is CASSPAGTGFTEAFF. In DNA, the CDR3 is TGTGCCAGCTCACCAGCCGGGACAGGCTTCACTGAAGCTTTCTTT. The V gene is TRBV18, the J gene TRBJ1-1; 8 bases match TRBD1. CDR3 length: 15 residues. J lost 4 bases, V lost 2 bases, and 6 bases had no gene match. Germline CDR1 KGHSH, CDR2 LQKENI. Complete variable domain (other parts from reference TRBV18 and TRBJ1-1): NAGVMQNPRHLVRRRGQEARLRCSPMKGHSHVYWYRQLPEEGLKFMVYLQKENIIDESGMPKERFSAEFPKEGPSILRIQQVVRGDSAAYFCASSPAGTGFTEAFFGQGTRLTVV.

This clonotype was seen ten or more times. The chain is built from TRBV11-2 and TRBJ2-7; weak D call: TRBD2 (5 bases). The CDR3 has 13 residues. Germline lookup yields CDR1 SGHAT and CDR2 FQNNGV. Trimming took off 3 bases at V and 6 bases at J, with 12 bases between the two ends. CDR3 coding DNA: TGTGCCAGCAGCTTCGGGGTGATGCGCGAGCAGTACTTC. Protein: CASSFGVMREQYF.

This clonotype was counted many times. The chain has TRBV10-3 and TRBJ2-7, with D perhaps matching TRBD2 (5 bases). This CDR3 has 15 residues. Between the trimmed V and J ends, which lost 3 bases and 3 bases, there was a span of 15 bases. Germline-derived CDR1 and CDR2 are ENHRY and SYGVKD. CDR3 in DNA: TGTGCCATCAGTGACTCAGCGGCCCGCCGCTACGAGCAGTACTTC. Translated, it gives CAISDSAARRYEQYF.